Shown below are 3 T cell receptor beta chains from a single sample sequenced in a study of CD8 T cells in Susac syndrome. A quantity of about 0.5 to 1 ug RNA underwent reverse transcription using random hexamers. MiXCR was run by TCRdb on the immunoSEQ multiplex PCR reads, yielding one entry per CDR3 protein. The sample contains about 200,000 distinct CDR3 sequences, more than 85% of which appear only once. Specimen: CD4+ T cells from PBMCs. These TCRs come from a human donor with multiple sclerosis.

The CDR3 nucleotides are TGCAGTGCTGTGGGACTAGCGGGGGGCCGGAGCGAGACCCAGTACTTC. Its translation is CSAVGLAGGRSETQYF. The chain links TRBV20-1 to TRBJ2-5; 15 bases agree with TRBD2. V was pared by 5 bases and J by 5 bases, with 9 bases of the junction left unmatched. CDR1 and CDR2 (germline): DFQATT, SNEGSKA (reference sequence). The CDR3 is 16 residues long.

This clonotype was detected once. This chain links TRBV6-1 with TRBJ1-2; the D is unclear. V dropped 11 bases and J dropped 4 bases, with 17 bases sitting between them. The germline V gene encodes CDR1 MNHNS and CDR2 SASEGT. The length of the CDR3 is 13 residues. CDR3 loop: CAHSGGFGYGYTF. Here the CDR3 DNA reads TGTGCCCACTCGGGAGGTTTCGGCTATGGCTACACCTTC.

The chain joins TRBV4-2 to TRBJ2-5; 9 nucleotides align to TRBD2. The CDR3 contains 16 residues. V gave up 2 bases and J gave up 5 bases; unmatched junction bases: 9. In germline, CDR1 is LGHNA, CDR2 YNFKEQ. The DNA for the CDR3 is TGTGCCAGCAGCCAACAGCCAGCGGGGGGCCGGGAGACCCAGTACTTC. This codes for CASSQQPAGGRETQYF.